This T cell receptor beta chain was recovered during a study of graft-versus-host responses after intestinal transplantation. Study background: All recipients were transplanted with multivisceral, liver-intestinal, or isolated intestinal grafts. Each recipient received anti-thymocyte globulin induction, then tacrolimus and steroids for 2 to 3 years.

Profiling relied on immunoSEQ multiplex PCR, and the TCRdb table lists in-frame clones only, not all of them. The sample contains some 90,000 clones, around 92% of which appear only once. Regarding this clone: Its antigen is undetermined. The junction departs from germline at one end; a sequencing error may be responsible.

CDR1 is LGHNA and CDR2 is YSLEER in the germline V gene. The CDR3 runs to 14 residues. This specimen was unstimulated CD8+ T cells sorted from spleen or lymph node cells, taken before transplant. The TCR originated in a human donor who was the organ donor for an intestinal transplant. V is TRBV4-3 and J is TRBJ1-1, with 8 bases fitting TRBD1. The CDR3 here is CANSPLRQGTEAFF. The CDR3 DNA reads as TGCGCCAACAGCCCCCTCCGACAGGGGACTGAAGCTTTCTTT.